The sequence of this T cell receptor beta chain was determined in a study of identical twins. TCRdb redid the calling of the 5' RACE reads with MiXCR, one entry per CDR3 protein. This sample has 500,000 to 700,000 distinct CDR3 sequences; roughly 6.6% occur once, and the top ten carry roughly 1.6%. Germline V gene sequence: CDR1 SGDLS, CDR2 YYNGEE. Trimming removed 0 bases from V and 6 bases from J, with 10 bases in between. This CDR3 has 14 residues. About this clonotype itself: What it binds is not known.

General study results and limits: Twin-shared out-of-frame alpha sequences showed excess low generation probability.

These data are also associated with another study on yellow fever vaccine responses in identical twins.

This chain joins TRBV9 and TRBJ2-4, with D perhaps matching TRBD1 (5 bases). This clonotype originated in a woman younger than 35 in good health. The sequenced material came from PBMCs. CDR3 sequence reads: CASSVGGPLNIQYF. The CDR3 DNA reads TGTGCCAGCAGCGTAGGGGGCCCGCTAAACATTCAGTACTTC.